Included here is one T cell receptor (beta chain) sequence, with context. Its target is unknown. The entry originates in a study of vaccination and CD4 T cells after COVID-19. As for the study in general: Following dose two, a median about 71 days (range 14 to 241) passed before post-vaccine samples were taken.

The CDR3 covers 15 residues. V lost 3 bases and J 4 bases, leaving 13 bases between the germline ends. CDR1 is KGHDR, CDR2 SFDVKD, per germline. Cultured CD4+ T cell DNA underwent sequencing with the Oncomine TCR Beta short-read assay. TCRdb re-analysed the PCR reads in MiXCR, keeping a single row per CDR3 protein. The sample holds about 13,000 distinct CDR3 sequences; 50% to 65% are singletons and the top ten take about 12%. Treatment described: 10-day PBMC culture with coronavirus spike peptide pools or control peptides (ViraFEST assay). Peptide-pool expansion of antigen-specific T cells preceded TCR sequencing in ViraFEST.

This receptor was taken from a human donor who had recovered from COVID-19. Specimen: CD4+ T cells from blood, cultured in vitro. V is TRBV24-1 and J is TRBJ2-3, with D tentatively TRBD1 or TRBD2 (6 bases each). CDR3 sequence (DNA): TGTGCCACCAGTGATATTCAGGGGAGGCCAGATACGCAGTATTTT. Translated, it gives CATSDIQGRPDTQYF.